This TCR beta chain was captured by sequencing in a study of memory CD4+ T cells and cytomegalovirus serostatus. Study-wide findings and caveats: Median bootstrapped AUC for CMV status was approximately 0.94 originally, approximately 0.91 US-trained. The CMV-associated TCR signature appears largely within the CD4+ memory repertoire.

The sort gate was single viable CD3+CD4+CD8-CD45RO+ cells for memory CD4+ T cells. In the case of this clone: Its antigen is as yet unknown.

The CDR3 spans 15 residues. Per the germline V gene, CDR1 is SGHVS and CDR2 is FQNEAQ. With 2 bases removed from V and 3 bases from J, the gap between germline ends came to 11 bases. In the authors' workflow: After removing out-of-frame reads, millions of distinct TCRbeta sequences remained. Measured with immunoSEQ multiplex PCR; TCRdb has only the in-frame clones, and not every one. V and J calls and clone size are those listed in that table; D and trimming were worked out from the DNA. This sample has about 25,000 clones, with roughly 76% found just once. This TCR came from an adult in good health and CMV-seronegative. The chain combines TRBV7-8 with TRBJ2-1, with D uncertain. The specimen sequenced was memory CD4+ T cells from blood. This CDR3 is CASSLRPEGYNEQFF. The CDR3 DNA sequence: TGTGCCAGCAGCTTAAGGCCGGAAGGCTACAATGAGCAGTTCTTC.